This is a list of T cell receptor beta chains from one sample in a study of immune evolution from preneoplasia to lung adenocarcinoma. Profiled with immunoSEQ multiplex PCR; TCRdb holds only in-frame clones, not every one. The sample lists thousands of clones; approximately 75% were seen once. The source material was FFPE adjacent normal lung tissue. These receptor sequences come from a person aged 60-80 years with lung adenocarcinoma. Each CDR3 is given with its conserved first and last residue. A D gene is named only where the DNA matches it firmly. Some rows mark clone size as missing; the rest say once, few, many or name a class of expanded clone.

CDR3: CASSLAPSETQYF; DNA: TGTGCCAGCAGCTTGGCCCCTTCGGAGACCCAGTACTTC; size: once; V: TRBV7-3; J: TRBJ2-5; length: 13; D: NA
CDR3: CASSFRDRAQETQYF; DNA: TGTGCCAGTAGTTTCCGGGACAGGGCCCAAGAGACCCAGTACTTC; size: once; V: TRBV19; J: TRBJ2-5; length: 15; D: TRBD1
CDR3: CARSEKSGGGRTDTQYF; DNA: TGTGCCAGAAGTGAAAAAAGTGGGGGGGGGCGCACAGATACGCAGTATTTT; size: NA; V: TRBV2; J: TRBJ2-3; length: 17; D: NA
CDR3: CASSRGQGALDGYTF; DNA: TGTGCCAGCAGCCGAGGACAGGGGGCGCTCGATGGCTACACCTTC; size: NA; V: TRBV13; J: TRBJ1-2; length: 15; D: TRBD1
CDR3: CASSVPQGVTEAFF; DNA: TGTGCCAGCAGTGTCCCACAGGGAGTCACTGAAGCTTTCTTT; size: NA; V: TRBV28; J: TRBJ1-1; length: 14; D: NA
CDR3: CASSPYERQGSGELFF; DNA: TGTGCCAGCTCACCTTATGAGCGGCAGGGATCCGGGGAGCTGTTTTTT; size: NA; V: TRBV18; J: TRBJ2-2; length: 16; D: NA
CDR3: CASSLDFANEKLFF; DNA: TGTGCCAGCAGCTTGGATTTTGCTAATGAAAAACTGTTTTTT; size: NA; V: TRBV5-8; J: TRBJ1-4; length: 14; D: NA
CDR3: CASSVLRGELFF; DNA: TGTGCCAGCAGCGTCCTCCGCGGGGAGCTGTTTTTT; size: NA; V: TRBV9; J: TRBJ2-2; length: 12; D: NA
CDR3: CASSEFGTDLQETQYF; DNA: TGTGCCAGCAGTGAATTCGGGACAGACCTCCAAGAGACCCAGTACTTC; size: NA; V: TRBV25-1; J: TRBJ2-5; length: 16; D: TRBD1
CDR3: CSAGQIGFNEKLFF; DNA: TGCAGCGCCGGACAGATCGGGTTTAATGAAAAACTGTTTTTT; size: few; V: TRBV29-1; J: TRBJ1-4; length: 14; D: NA
CDR3: CSVEAEMGRGGYTF; DNA: TGCAGCGTTGAGGCCGAGATGGGGAGGGGAGGCTACACCTTC; size: NA; V: TRBV29-1; J: TRBJ1-2; length: 14; D: NA
CDR3: CASRPGRGGGPTGELFF; DNA: TGTGCCAGTAGACCTGGGAGGGGGGGAGGGCCGACCGGGGAGCTGTTTTTT; size: NA; V: TRBV19; J: TRBJ2-2; length: 17; D: NA
CDR3: CASTKGQEQGTQYF; DNA: TGCGCCAGCACTAAAGGACAGGAGCAAGGGACCCAGTACTTC; size: few; V: TRBV4-1; J: TRBJ2-5; length: 14; D: TRBD1
CDR3: CASSIGWTDGYTF; DNA: TGTGCCAGTAGTATTGGATGGACAGATGGCTACACCTTC; size: medium-sized; V: TRBV19; J: TRBJ1-2; length: 13; D: NA